These 14 T cell receptor beta chains were sequenced from one sample in a study of blood T cell repertoires in COVID-19. TCRdb's table, derived via immunoSEQ multiplex PCR, lists solely in-frame clones and lacks some. The table has over 90,000 clones, 81% seen once. The sequencing sample was made of peripheral blood. Receptors were obtained from a man at least 80 years old with active or convalescent COVID-19.

V usage is TRBV5-5 and J usage is TRBJ1-2; D not resolved. Germline-derived CDR1 and CDR2 are SGHKS and YYEKEE (reference sequence). The CDR3 consists of 13 residues. Trimming stripped 1 base from V and 2 bases from J, with 6 bases between. The CDR3, as DNA: TGTGCCAGCAGCTTGTCCCCGAACTATGGCTACACCTTC. As protein: CASSLSPNYGYTF.

The V and J genes are TRBV9 and TRBJ2-3; TRBD1 might be the D (5 bases). CDR1 and CDR2 from the germline V gene are SGDLS and YYNGEE. Between the trimmed V and J ends, which lost 0 bases and 1 base, there was a span of 6 bases. The CDR3 covers 14 residues. CDR3 residues: CASSVEQGTDTQYF. As DNA, the CDR3 is TGTGCCAGCAGCGTAGAACAGGGCACAGATACGCAGTATTTT.

V and J are TRBV28 and TRBJ1-2; D gene unclear. CDR3 size: 13 residues. The germline CDR1 and CDR2 sequences are MDHEN and SYDVKM. V lost 6 bases, J lost 4 bases, and 12 bases lay in between. The chain's CDR3 is CASRDSGPYGYTF. DNA for the CDR3: TGTGCCAGCAGGGACTCGGGCCCCTATGGCTACACCTTC.

The chain has TRBV10-1 and TRBJ2-5; D perhaps matches TRBD1 (5 bases). The CDR3 contains 15 residues. Per the germline V gene, CDR1 is WNHNN and CDR2 is SYGVQD (reference sequence). Trimming took 3 bases from V and 5 from J, leaving 16 bases between them. The DNA of the CDR3 is TGCGCCAGCAGTGACTCGTTGGGCAGGGTTGAGACCCAGTACTTC. Encoded protein: CASSDSLGRVETQYF.

The V call is TRBV6-5, the J call TRBJ1-2, with a weak D call TRBD1 (5 bases). Trimming pared 2 bases from V and 1 base from J, leaving 8 bases between. Germline V gene sequence: CDR1 MNHEY, CDR2 SVGAGI. The CDR3 extends over 14 amino acids. CDR3 sequence (DNA): TGTGCCAGCAGTTACGGGGCCAATAACTATGGCTACACCTTC. Translation: CASSYGANNYGYTF.

The chain joins TRBV7-9 to TRBJ2-1; a possible D gene is TRBD2 (7 bases). The V end lost 2 bases, the J end lost 0 bases, and 11 bases lay between the germline ends. The CDR3 totals 16 residues. Germline V lookup: CDR1 SEHNR, CDR2 FQNEAQ (reference sequence). This chain's CDR3 is CASSLWGGTSYNEQFF. DNA for the CDR3: TGTGCCAGCAGCTTATGGGGGGGCACCTCCTACAATGAGCAGTTCTTC.

The chain has TRBV12-5 and TRBJ2-5; a possible D gene is TRBD2 (5 bases). Germline values: CDR1 LGHNT, CDR2 FRNRAP. There are 14 residues in the CDR3. Trimming took 2 bases from V and 9 from J, leaving 16 bases between them. The DNA of the CDR3 is TGTGCTAGTGGTTTGCCCAGCCCAGACGGGGCCCAGTACTTC. The encoded protein is CASGLPSPDGAQYF.

Here the CDR3 DNA reads TGTGCCAGCAGCTTAAGGCAGGGTGACGGAAACACCATATATTTT. It specifies CASSLRQGDGNTIYF. V and J are TRBV7-8 and TRBJ1-3; TRBD1 is a possible D gene (5 bases). Germline-derived CDR1 and CDR2 are SGHVS and FQNEAQ. Trimming shortened V by 2 bases and J by 4 bases, and 12 bases separated the two germline ends. The CDR3 covers 15 residues.

A word on this clone: Relative to the germline gene, one junction end is altered; a read error may explain this. The V call is TRBV15, the J call TRBJ1-6; TRBD1 matches at 8 bases. The CDR3 spans 16 residues. Per the germline V gene, CDR1 is LNHNV and CDR2 is YYDKDF (reference sequence). The CDR3 sequence is CATTRQGLGYNSPLHF. The CDR3 DNA reads TGTGCCACCACCAGACAGGGGCTGGGGTATAATTCACCCCTCCACTTT.

The chain couples TRBV6-1 to TRBJ1-2; 8 bases are shared with TRBD1. V lost 4 bases and J lost 8; bases outside the gene matches: 21. This CDR3 region has 18 residues. CDR1 and CDR2 from the germline V gene are MNHNS and SASEGT. CDR3 sequence reads: CASSAGAPQGANFRGYTF. The CDR3 DNA sequence: TGTGCCAGCAGTGCAGGGGCCCCCCAGGGGGCGAACTTTCGGGGCTACACCTTC.

The chain uses TRBV19 and TRBJ2-4; 10 nucleotides agree with TRBD1. After removal of 1 base from V and 6 bases from J, the junction contained 0 bases not matched to a gene. CDR1 and CDR2 from the germline V gene are LNHDA and SQIVND (reference sequence). The CDR3 has 14 residues. CDR3 DNA: TGTGCCAGTAGTATAGGGGACAGGGGAAACATTCAGTACTTC. Translated: CASSIGDRGNIQYF.

The genes are TRBV3-1 (or the pseudogene TRBV3-2) and TRBJ2-5, with TRBD2 matching over 10 bases. Germline CDR1 LGHDT, CDR2 YNNKEL (reference sequence). This CDR3 is 16 amino acids long. After removal of 4 bases from V and 2 bases from J, the junction contained 7 bases not matched to a gene. CDR3 nucleotides: TGTGCCAGCAGCCCCGGACTAGCGGTAAAACAAGAGACCCAGTACTTC. It translates to CASSPGLAVKQETQYF.

This sequence joins TRBV10-3 and TRBJ1-5, with TRBD1 as a possible D gene (6 bases). Germline V CDR1 and CDR2: ENHRY, SYGVKD. The CDR3 sequence is 15 residues long. Trimming removed 3 bases from V and 4 bases from J, with 13 bases in between. DNA of the CDR3: TGTGCCATCAGTGATGGGACAATGGCGAATCAGCCCCAGCATTTT. This encodes CAISDGTMANQPQHF.

This clone was counted a single time. CDR3: CAKQRGPEGQPQHF. The CDR3 bases are TGTGCCAAACAGAGGGGGCCCGAGGGTCAGCCCCAGCATTTT. The J gene is TRBJ1-5, the V gene TRBV19, with TRBD1 matching over 7 bases. This CDR3 region has 14 residues. V trimming: 10 bases; J trimming: 6 bases; junction bases outside the gene matches: 12. Germline CDR1 is LNHDA and CDR2 is SQIVND (reference sequence).